This paragraph reports one TCR beta chain. This clonotype was counted between two and nine times. The specificity of this receptor is unknown. No base quality information exists; no much larger clone differs at one position. Libraries were built with 5' RACE. These reads were obtained on a NextSeq 500. The TCR library protocol attached unique molecular identifiers to individual cDNA molecules to correct for sequencing error and PCR bias. Both TCR alpha and beta chains were sequenced, and tight co-correlation was observed between alpha and beta sequence abundances in each sample. Regarding the original processing steps: Decombinator V4 was used to annotate TCR sequences for V gene, J gene and CDR3. Expanded TCRs were defined as changing significantly between any two time points under a Poisson model with p below 0.0001. TCR abundances were normalised to the total number of TCRs sequenced per sample and were expressed as counts per million. TRAV1-2 paired with TRAJ12, TRAJ20 or TRAJ33 defined MAIT TCRs, while TRAV10 paired with TRAJ18 defined iNKT TCRs. VDJdb, accessed on 1 November 2021, was searched for TCRs annotated for CMV, EBV and SARS-CoV-2, and TCRs annotated for more than one antigen were excluded. TCRdb trimmed public reads at Q25 via fastp, called clones via MiXCR and kept in-frame beta chains. Rows are combined by CDR3 protein, so each entry shows the most common genes and DNA. The V and J calls and clone size are TCRdb's, not the authors'. The sample has around 110,000 distinct CDR3 sequences on record, 11% of them singletons. Jointly, the top ten make up approximately 7.3% of the sample.

This was a case-control study nested in a cohort of healthcare workers in London, UK, who had nasopharyngeal swab PCR tests and blood samples taken every week. Between 23 and 31 March 2020, the week of the UK lockdown, healthcare workers were enrolled and then followed up weekly for as long as 16 weeks. From the cysteine up to the phenylalanine, the CDR3 has a length of 16 residues. The entry retains the CDR3 DNA only, 48 bases that are in frame from base 1. Trimming takes 0 bases off V and 4 bases off J; junction bases not matched to a gene: 8. CDR1 and CDR2, per the germline V gene, are SGHTA and FQGNSA. This sample is part of a study of early T cells in non-severe SARS-CoV-2 infection (dated by TCRdb to the early 2020s). Regarding the study in general: TCR sequencing used bulk RNA from unsorted whole blood, so alpha and beta chains could not be paired.

Broader findings and caveats from the paper: VDJdb matching was skewed toward anti-spike CD8 responses, so virus-specific expansions were likely underestimated and private and CD4 specificities were missed.

This receptor was taken from an adult who was a healthcare worker with PCR-confirmed SARS-CoV-2 infection or an uninfected control (not recorded which). The source material was whole blood. Rearrangement joined TRBV7-2 to TRBJ2-5; 7 of the junction bases match TRBD1. The CDR3 sequence is CASSLASETGRETQYF. In nucleotides, the sequence is TGTGCCAGCAGCTTAGCAAGCGAGACAGGGCGAGAGACCCAGTACTTC.